The source of this TCR beta chain is a study of human T cells and chemical hapten exposure. The wider study: Slight differences in pooled library volume were the main source of varying TCR yields across samples.

Looked up from germline, CDR1 is KGHDR and CDR2 is SFDVKD. The CDR3 runs 16 residues. With 7 bases removed from V and 2 bases from J, the gap between germline ends came to 17 bases. Unique molecular identifiers were attached to individual cDNA molecules within the library. Via MiXCR, TCRdb re-called the reads, giving one row per CDR3 protein. The sample includes 95,000 to 150,000 distinct CDR3 sequences, about 8.9% of them seen just once. The total RNA was obtained from whole blood that was not fractionated. This clonotype came up a few times. This sequence joins TRBV24-1 and TRBJ2-1, with D perhaps being TRBD1 or TRBD2 (7 bases each). This sequence was found in a human donor in good health. Some clones in this sample may be carry-over from other donors' samples. The source material was whole blood. DNA of the CDR3: TGTGCCACCAGCCCGAAGGGAGGGGGCGCCTACAATGAGCAGTTCTTC. This sequence encodes CATSPKGGGAYNEQFF.